The 10 T cell receptor beta chains listed next were all sequenced from one sample in a study of CXCR3-negative and CXCR3-positive naive CD8 T cells. The study made its TRB cDNA libraries by 5' RACE, adding UMI labels. TCRdb reanalyzed the 5' RACE reads, giving one entry per CDR3 protein sequence and no DNA. The sample table sets out approximately 10,000 distinct CDR3 sequences. The sample was naive CXCR3- CD8+ T cells from blood. Subset given: CD45RO-CCR7+CD27+CD95- naive CD8+ T cells lacking CXCR3 (TNR3-). The receptors stem from a human donor in good health. Some clones in this sample may be carry-over from other donors' samples.

This chain joins TRBV18 and TRBJ2-7; as DNA is missing, the TRBD2 call by TCRdb cannot be tested. The CDR3 runs 16 residues. CDR1 is KGHSH and CDR2 is LQKENI in the germline V gene. The CDR3 loop is CASSPIDRTSRYEQYF.

By frequency, this clonotype is medium-sized. The CDR3 loop reads CASSVDGRSYNEQFF. V and J are TRBV9 and TRBJ2-1. Per germline, CDR1 SGDLS and CDR2 YYNGEE. The CDR3 runs to 15 residues.

The V call is TRBV11-2, the J call TRBJ2-7; the TRBD2 assignment by TCRdb is unverifiable without DNA. CDR1 SGHAT and CDR2 FQNNGV come from the germline V gene. This CDR3 region has 15 residues. CDR3 residues: CASSSGLVRTYEQYF.

This clonotype is labeled medium-sized based on frequency. The chain carries TRBV3-1 and TRBJ2-1. Germline CDR1 LGHDT, CDR2 YNNKEL (reference sequence). The CDR3 sequence is 14 residues long. The CDR3 protein is CASSQEPRLDGQFF.

The chain recombines TRBV25-1 with TRBJ2-5; with no DNA, the TCRdb D assignment of TRBD2 cannot be verified. CDR3 length: 15 residues. Germline CDR1 and CDR2: MGHDK and SYGVNS. CDR3 amino acids: CASSEWETPQETQYF.

In terms of frequency, this clonotype is medium-sized. V usage is TRBV6-5 and J usage is TRBJ2-7; the TCRdb call, TRBD2, lacks DNA for checking. This CDR3 is 13 amino acids long. CDR1 and CDR2 (germline): MNHEY, SVGAGI. The CDR3 loop reads CASSRGETREQYF.

This clonotype is identified as medium-sized from frequency. The rearrangement uses TRBV9 and TRBJ2-1; there is no DNA to check the TCRdb D call of TRBD2. Germline loops: CDR1 SGDLS, CDR2 YYNGEE. This CDR3 has 16 residues. CDR3 protein: CASSVVPSGMYNEQFF.

V usage is TRBV13 and J usage is TRBJ1-2; TCRdb's assignment of TRBD1 cannot be checked, as there is no DNA. The CDR3 runs to 17 residues. Germline-derived CDR1 and CDR2 are PRHDT and FYEKMQ (reference sequence). This CDR3 is CASSSHTRGRINYGYTF.

This clonotype registers medium-sized by frequency. The chain joins TRBV28 to TRBJ2-5; the D gene TCRdb calls, TRBD1, cannot be checked with no DNA. Germline lookup yields CDR1 MDHEN and CDR2 SYDVKM. The CDR3 is 15 amino acids. CDR3 loop: CASSERTEAQETQYF.

Its frequency marks this clonotype as medium-sized. The rearrangement links TRBV20-1 to TRBJ2-1. Germline CDR1 reads DFQATT; CDR2 reads SNEGSKA (reference sequence). There are 15 residues in the CDR3. CDR3: CSARDPSGVLNEQFF.